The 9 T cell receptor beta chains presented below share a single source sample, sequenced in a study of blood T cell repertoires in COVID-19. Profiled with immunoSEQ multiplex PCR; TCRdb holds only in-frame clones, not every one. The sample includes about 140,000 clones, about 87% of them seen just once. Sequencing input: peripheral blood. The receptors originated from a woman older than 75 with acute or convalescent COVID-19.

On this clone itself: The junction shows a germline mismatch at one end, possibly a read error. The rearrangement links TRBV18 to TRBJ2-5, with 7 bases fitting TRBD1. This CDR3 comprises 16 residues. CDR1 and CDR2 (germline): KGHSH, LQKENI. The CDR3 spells CVSSPIPGQNQETQYF. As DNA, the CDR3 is TGTGTCAGCTCCCCTATTCCGGGACAGAACCAAGAGACCCAGTACTTC.

The CDR3 DNA is TGTGCCAGCAGTCTCAGGGGCGACAGTGAAAAACTGTTTTTT. Amino acid sequence: CASSLRGDSEKLFF. This rearrangement joins TRBV27 to TRBJ1-4; TRBD1 might be the D (6 bases). Trimming took 5 bases from V and 7 from J, leaving 14 bases between them. This CDR3 comprises 14 residues. From germline, CDR1 is MNHEY and CDR2 SMNVEV (reference sequence).

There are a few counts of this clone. CDR3 in DNA: TGTGCCAGCTCACCTAGCGGGGGGGCGGACAATGAGCAGTTCTTC. It translates to CASSPSGGADNEQFF. V is TRBV18 and J is TRBJ2-1, with 11 bases matching TRBD2. CDR1 and CDR2 from the germline V gene are KGHSH and LQKENI. The CDR3 sequence is 15 residues long. Trimming cost V 3 bases and J 5 bases; bases outside gene matches: 3.

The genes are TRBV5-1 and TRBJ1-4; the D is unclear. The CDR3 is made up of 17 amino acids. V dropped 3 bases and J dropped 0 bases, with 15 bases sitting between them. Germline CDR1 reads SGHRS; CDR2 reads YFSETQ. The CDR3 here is CASSSGVRFATNEKLFF. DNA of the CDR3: TGCGCCAGCAGCTCCGGGGTGAGGTTTGCAACTAATGAAAAACTGTTTTTT.

The CDR3 DNA reads as TGCGCCAGCAGCCAACCTCTAAGGGGACAAGCCTTGAACATTCAGTACTTC. Protein: CASSQPLRGQALNIQYF. The rearrangement links TRBV4-1 to TRBJ2-4; D is possibly TRBD1 (6 bases). The CDR3 has 17 amino acids. Germline CDR1 MGHRA, CDR2 YSYEKL. V was clipped by 2 bases and J by 7 bases, with 21 bases between them.

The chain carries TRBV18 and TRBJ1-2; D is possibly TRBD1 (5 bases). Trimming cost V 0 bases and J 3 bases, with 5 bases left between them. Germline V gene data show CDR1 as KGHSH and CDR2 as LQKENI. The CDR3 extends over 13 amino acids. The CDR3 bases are TGTGCCAGCTCACCACCAGGGGACTATGGCTACACCTTC. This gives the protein CASSPPGDYGYTF.

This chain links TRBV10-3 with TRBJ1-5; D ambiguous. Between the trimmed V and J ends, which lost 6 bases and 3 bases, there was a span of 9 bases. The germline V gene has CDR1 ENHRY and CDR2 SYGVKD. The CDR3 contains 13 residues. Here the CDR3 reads CAIRTGFNQPQHF. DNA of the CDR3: TGTGCCATCAGGACGGGGTTCAATCAGCCCCAGCATTTT.

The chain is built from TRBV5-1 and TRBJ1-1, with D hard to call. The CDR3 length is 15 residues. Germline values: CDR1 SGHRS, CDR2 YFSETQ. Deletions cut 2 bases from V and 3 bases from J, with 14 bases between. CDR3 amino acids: CASSLYGSGDTEAFF. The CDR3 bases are TGCGCCAGCAGCTTATACGGGTCCGGGGACACTGAAGCTTTCTTT.

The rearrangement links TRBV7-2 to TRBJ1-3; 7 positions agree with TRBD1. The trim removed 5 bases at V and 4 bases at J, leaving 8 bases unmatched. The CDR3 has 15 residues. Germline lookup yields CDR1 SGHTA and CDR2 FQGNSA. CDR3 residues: CASSPKDRSGNTIYF. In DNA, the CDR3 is TGTGCCAGCAGCCCGAAGGACAGGTCCGGAAACACCATATATTTT.